This passage covers 3 T cell receptor beta chains from one sample sequenced in a study of blood T cell repertoires in COVID-19. Profiling relied on immunoSEQ multiplex PCR, and the TCRdb table lists in-frame clones only, not all of them. The sample holds 40,000 to 55,000 clones, about four fifths seen once. Input material: peripheral blood. Every receptor here comes from a man aged 45-65 years with active COVID-19.

V and J are TRBV27 and TRBJ2-7; 15 positions agree with TRBD2. The junction had 8 bases not matched to a gene; V was cut back by 2 bases and J by 3 bases. The CDR3 length is 18 residues. The V gene's germline CDR1 is MNHEY and CDR2 SMNVEV (reference sequence). CDR3 protein: CASSLESGTSGGIYEQYF. The CDR3 nucleotides are TGTGCCAGCAGTTTAGAAAGCGGGACTAGCGGGGGGATCTACGAGCAGTACTTC.

This clone was counted once. J is TRBJ1-5 and V is TRBV19, with 9 nucleotides matching TRBD1. J lost 1 base, V lost 5 bases, and 9 bases had no gene match. The CDR3 covers 17 residues. Germline values: CDR1 LNHDA, CDR2 SQIVND (reference sequence). The DNA of the CDR3 is TGTGCCAGTAGTCCAGGGACAGGGAGATTCAGCAATCAGCCCCAGCATTTT. This sequence encodes CASSPGTGRFSNQPQHF.

This sequence joins TRBV29-1 and TRBJ2-7; no firm D call. V was clipped by 4 bases and J by 4 bases, with 11 bases between them. Looked up from germline, CDR1 is SQVTM and CDR2 is ANQGSEA. This CDR3 contains 12 residues. CDR3 protein: CSVAGDRYEQYF. The CDR3 DNA follows: TGCAGCGTTGCGGGTGATCGGTACGAGCAGTACTTC.